The 6 T cell receptor beta chains below were found in one sample sequenced in a study of graft-versus-host responses after intestinal transplantation. Here immunoSEQ multiplex PCR was the method, and the copy in TCRdb shows in-frame clones only, minus some. The table has about 15,000 clones, 25% to 35% seen once. Material: alloreactive CD4+ T cells from a mixed lymphocyte reaction culture, obtained before intestinal transplant. Subset of the sample: CFSE-low proliferating T cells sorted from roughly six-day pre-transplant mixed lymphocyte reaction (GvH or HvG direction). The receptor source for this set is a human patient who received an intestinal transplant.

This chain links TRBV5-1 with TRBJ2-2; 8 positions match TRBD1. This CDR3 has 15 residues. CDR1 is SGHRS and CDR2 is YFSETQ in the germline V gene. Unmatched junction bases numbered 7, after V lost 4 bases and J lost 5 bases. The CDR3 sequence: CASSQGQGWTGELFF. In DNA, the CDR3 is TGCGCCAGCAGCCAAGGACAGGGTTGGACCGGGGAGCTGTTTTTT.

This rearrangement joins TRBV7-7 to TRBJ2-1, with 10 positions matching TRBD2. The trim removed 6 bases at V and 8 bases at J, leaving 7 bases unmatched. CDR3 length: 14 residues. CDR1 SSHAT and CDR2 FNYEAQ come from the germline V gene (reference sequence). The CDR3 region has the DNA TGTGCCAGCAGTTCACTAGCGGGAAATGATGAGCAGTTCTTC. Translation gives CASSSLAGNDEQFF. Combining the CDR3 with reference TRBV7-7 and TRBJ2-1 gives the whole variable domain GAGVSQSPRYKVTKRGQDVTLRCDPISSHATLYWYQQALGQGPEFLTYFNYEAQPDKSGLPSDRFSAERPEGSISTLTIQRTEQRDSAMYRCASSSLAGNDEQFFGPGTRLTVL.

The V gene is TRBV18, the J gene TRBJ2-7; D possibly matches TRBD1 or TRBD2 (5 bases each). The CDR3 consists of 13 residues. The V and J ends lost 4 bases and 9 bases respectively, with 16 bases between them. The germline V gene encodes CDR1 KGHSH and CDR2 LQKENI. CDR3 nucleotides: TGTGCCAGCTCACAGGCCGAGGGGCGATGGCAGTACTTC. This translates into CASSQAEGRWQYF.

This clone was found a few times. CDR3: CASSLNGAYNEQFF. CDR3 DNA sequence: TGTGCCAGCAGCTTAAACGGAGCCTACAATGAGCAGTTCTTC. V is TRBV11-3 and J is TRBJ2-1; D is unresolved. The CDR3 is made up of 14 amino acids. V was shortened by 2 bases and J by 2 bases, with 7 bases between the two germline ends. Germline V lookup: CDR1 SGHNT, CDR2 YENEEA. Using reference TRBV11-3 and TRBJ2-1 for the parts outside the CDR3, the full variable domain is EAGVVQSPRYKIIEKKQPVAFWCNPISGHNTLYWYLQNLGQGPELLIRYENEEAVDDSQLPKDRFSAERLKGVDSTLKIQPAELGDSAVYLCASSLNGAYNEQFFGPGTRLTVL.

The sample holds a few counts of this clone. The rearrangement uses TRBV5-1 and TRBJ2-1, with D unclear. Germline values: CDR1 SGHRS, CDR2 YFSETQ. Trimming cost V 4 bases and J 6 bases, with 8 bases left between them. CDR3 length equals 12 residues. The CDR3 is CASSLPGNEQFF. CDR3 nucleotide sequence: TGCGCCAGCAGCCTGCCGGGCAATGAGCAGTTCTTC. Full variable domain (outside the CDR3, taken from reference TRBV5-1 and TRBJ2-1): KAGVTQTPRYLIKTRGQQVTLSCSPISGHRSVSWYQQTPGQGLQFLFEYFSETQRNKGNFPGRFSGRQFSNSRSEMNVSTLELGDSALYLCASSLPGNEQFFGPGTRLTVL.

The V call is TRBV11-3, the J call TRBJ1-2, with D maybe TRBD1 (5 bases). The CDR3 length is 13 residues. CDR1 SGHNT and CDR2 YENEEA come from the germline V gene. Trimming shortened V by 8 bases and J by 4 bases, and 14 bases separated the two germline ends. The chain's CDR3 is CASQAGVSYGYTF. The CDR3 DNA is TGTGCCAGCCAAGCGGGGGTCTCCTATGGCTACACCTTC. Looking up the rest from reference TRBV11-3 and TRBJ1-2 gives the full variable domain: EAGVVQSPRYKIIEKKQPVAFWCNPISGHNTLYWYLQNLGQGPELLIRYENEEAVDDSQLPKDRFSAERLKGVDSTLKIQPAELGDSAVYLCASQAGVSYGYTFGSGTRLTVV.